This entry lists 10 T cell receptor beta chains sequenced from one sample in a study of CD8 T cells in Susac syndrome. RNA amounts of about 0.5 to 1 ug underwent reverse transcription with random hexamers. TCRdb reprocessed the immunoSEQ multiplex PCR reads via MiXCR and lists one record per CDR3 protein. Of around 130,000 distinct CDR3 sequences listed, roughly 94% are singletons. Sequencing used CD8+ T cells from PBMCs. The receptor source for this set is a human donor with Susac syndrome.

V usage is TRBV5-1 and J usage is TRBJ2-7; 13 positions agree with TRBD2. Germline V gene data show CDR1 as SGHRS and CDR2 as YFSETQ. Unmatched junction bases numbered 3, after V lost 4 bases and J lost 2 bases. This CDR3 region has 15 residues. The CDR3 loop is CASSPTSGGTYEQYF. In DNA, the CDR3 is TGCGCCAGCAGCCCGACTAGCGGGGGGACCTACGAGCAGTACTTC.

This rearrangement joins TRBV7-2 to TRBJ2-7, with 12 bases lining up with TRBD1. Germline CDR1 and CDR2: SGHTA and FQGNSA. V was pared by 5 bases and J by 7 bases, with 9 bases of the junction left unmatched. The CDR3 has 15 amino acids. The CDR3 DNA follows: TGTGCCAGCAGCCTAGTGGGACAGGGGGCTCGGGAGCAGTACTTC. It encodes CASSLVGQGAREQYF. Full variable domain (rest looked up from reference TRBV7-2 and TRBJ2-7): GAGVSQSPSNKVTEKGKDVELRCDPISGHTALYWYRQSLGQGLEFLIYFQGNSAPDKSGLPSDRFSAERTGGSVSTLTIQRTQQEDSAVYLCASSLVGQGAREQYFGPGTRLTVT.

The chain is built from TRBV13 and TRBJ1-2, with 10 nucleotides matching TRBD1. With V trimmed by 4 bases and J by 8 bases, 10 bases remained unmatched. Germline V gene lookup returns CDR1 PRHDT and CDR2 FYEKMQ (reference sequence). The CDR3 has 15 amino acids. This CDR3 reads CASSSTGTGATGYTF. The CDR3 coding sequence is TGTGCCAGCAGCTCCACCGGGACAGGGGCCACCGGCTACACCTTC.

The chain is built from TRBV9 and TRBJ1-1; D unclear. The germline V gene encodes CDR1 SGDLS and CDR2 YYNGEE. This CDR3 has 12 residues. The V gene lost 7 bases and the J gene lost 3 bases, with 10 bases spanning the gap. CDR3 amino acids: CASGPGDTEAFF. CDR3 coding DNA: TGTGCCAGCGGCCCAGGTGACACTGAAGCTTTCTTT. Together with reference TRBV9 and TRBJ1-1, the CDR3 gives the full variable domain: DSGVTQTPKHLITATGQRVTLRCSPRSGDLSVYWYQQSLDQGLQFLIQYYNGEERAKGNILERFSAQQFPDLHSELNLSSLELGDSALYFCASGPGDTEAFFGQGTRLTVV.

V and J are TRBV4-2 and TRBJ2-1; D gene uncertain. The germline V gene has CDR1 LGHNA and CDR2 YNFKEQ. Trimming took 3 bases from V and 4 from J, leaving 7 bases between them. CDR3 size: 13 residues. CDR3 protein: CASSQGMYNEQFF. The CDR3 region has the DNA TGTGCCAGCAGCCAGGGGATGTACAATGAGCAGTTCTTC.

This chain joins TRBV14 and TRBJ2-3; D may be TRBD1 or TRBD2 (5 bases each). V lost 7 bases and J 6 bases, leaving 20 bases between the germline ends. Germline CDR1 and CDR2: SGHDN and FVKESK. This CDR3 has 15 amino acids. The CDR3 DNA is TGTGCCAGCACCCATCCGGGACGCTACAGCGATACGCAGTATTTT. Its protein is CASTHPGRYSDTQYF.

The chain has TRBV4-1 and TRBJ1-2; no clear D. Germline CDR1 and CDR2: MGHRA and YSYEKL. The CDR3 contains 13 residues. Trimming stripped 5 bases from V and 8 bases from J, with 15 bases between. In DNA form, the CDR3 reads TGCGCCAGCAGCGCTTTCGGCCCCTGGGGCTACACCTTC. The encoded protein is CASSAFGPWGYTF.

This clonotype was recorded a few times. The chain has TRBV19 and TRBJ1-5, with 7 bases aligning to TRBD1. This CDR3 contains 14 residues. The junction had 3 bases not matched to a gene; V was cut back by 3 bases and J by 4 bases. Germline V gives CDR1 LNHDA, CDR2 SQIVND (reference sequence). The CDR3 loop reads CASSIRDRNQPQHF. In DNA form, the CDR3 reads TGTGCCAGTAGTATTAGGGACAGAAATCAGCCCCAGCATTTT.

The chain carries TRBV7-2 and TRBJ2-3; D possibly corresponds to TRBD2 (5 bases). Germline loops: CDR1 SGHTA, CDR2 FQGNSA. The CDR3 loop spans 15 amino acids. V was cut by 5 bases and J by 1 base, with 13 bases left in between. The CDR3 protein is CASSLIARGTDTQYF. Written as DNA, the CDR3 is TGTGCCAGCAGCCTGATCGCGCGGGGCACAGATACGCAGTATTTT. Variable domain in full (rest from reference TRBV7-2 and TRBJ2-3): GAGVSQSPSNKVTEKGKDVELRCDPISGHTALYWYRQSLGQGLEFLIYFQGNSAPDKSGLPSDRFSAERTGGSVSTLTIQRTQQEDSAVYLCASSLIARGTDTQYFGPGTRLTVL.

The gene calls are TRBV30 and TRBJ2-1; D gene uncertain. This CDR3 has 16 amino acids. V was cut by 1 base and J by 0 bases, with 13 bases left in between. Germline CDR1 and CDR2: GTSNPN and SVGIG (reference sequence). Here the CDR3 reads CAWSANLKGSYNEQFF. The CDR3 DNA sequence: TGTGCCTGGAGTGCGAACCTCAAAGGCTCCTACAATGAGCAGTTCTTC.